These 20 T cell receptor beta chains originate from one sample sequenced in a study of blood T cell repertoires in COVID-19. The method was immunoSEQ multiplex PCR; TCRdb's version includes in-frame clones alone and lacks a portion of them. The profile shows 200,000 to 250,000 clones, 83% of them singletons. Specimen: PBMCs or T cells enriched from blood (not recorded which). The receptors were gathered from a woman aged 50 to 60 who had been exposed to COVID-19.

This clone came up a few times. This chain links TRBV24-1 with TRBJ1-2, with D perhaps TRBD1 (5 bases). CDR3 length: 15 residues. Germline lookup yields CDR1 KGHDR and CDR2 SFDVKD. Between the trimmed V and J ends, which lost 3 bases and 5 bases, there was a span of 15 bases. The CDR3 protein is CATSDNVRGPYGYTF. CDR3 nucleotide sequence: TGTGCCACCAGTGATAACGTAAGGGGCCCTTATGGCTACACCTTC.

The chain recombines TRBV14 with TRBJ1-5, with 8 positions matching TRBD1. V lost 4 bases, J lost 9 bases, and 2 bases stayed unmatched. Germline loops: CDR1 SGHDN, CDR2 FVKESK. The CDR3 is 12 amino acids. The CDR3 spells CASSLDRGPQHF. DNA of the CDR3: TGTGCCAGCAGCCTCGACAGGGGGCCCCAGCATTTT. The variable domain in full, completed from reference TRBV14 and TRBJ1-5, reads EAGVTQFPSHSVIEKGQTVTLRCDPISGHDNLYWYRRVMGKEIKFLLHFVKESKQDESGMPNNRFLAERTGGTYSTLKVQPAELEDSGVYFCASSLDRGPQHFGDGTRLSIL.

The chain carries TRBV5-1 and TRBJ2-2; 7 nucleotides align to TRBD1. J was trimmed by 3 bases and V by 4 bases; bases with no gene match: 6. The CDR3 runs to 15 residues. Germline CDR1 is SGHRS and CDR2 is YFSETQ. In DNA form, the CDR3 reads TGCGCCAGCAGCCGGACAGGCTTGGACACCGGGGAGCTGTTTTTT. Amino acids: CASSRTGLDTGELFF.

This clone was detected only a few times. The chain links TRBV15 to TRBJ1-5, with unresolved D. This CDR3 contains 15 residues. The V end was cut by 2 bases, the J end by 1 base, with 9 bases between. Per the germline V gene, CDR1 is LNHNV and CDR2 is YYDKDF (reference sequence). The CDR3 here is CATSRSGESNQPQHF. DNA for the CDR3: TGTGCCACCAGCAGATCCGGGGAGAGCAATCAGCCCCAGCATTTT.

CDR3 coding DNA: TGTGCCAGCTCGAGGAGAAACACTGAAGCTTTCTTT. This encodes CASSRRNTEAFF. This sequence joins TRBV19 and TRBJ1-1; D ambiguous. The CDR3 covers 12 residues. CDR1 and CDR2 from the germline V gene are LNHDA and SQIVND (reference sequence). Deletions cut 9 bases from V and 2 bases from J, with 10 bases between.

This chain links TRBV25-1 with TRBJ1-2, with D perhaps TRBD1 (5 bases). Looked up from germline, CDR1 is MGHDK and CDR2 is SYGVNS. The germline V and J ends were trimmed by 10 bases and 0 bases, with 9 bases remaining between them. The CDR3 is 12 residues long. The CDR3, as DNA: TGTGCCACCAGGACACCTAACTATGGCTACACCTTC. Protein: CATRTPNYGYTF.

This chain connects TRBV24-1 to TRBJ1-1; D remains unclear. Trimming stripped 0 bases from V and 7 bases from J, with 2 bases between. Germline V gene lookup returns CDR1 KGHDR and CDR2 SFDVKD. CDR3 length equals 11 residues. Here the CDR3 DNA reads TGTGCCACCAGTGATTTGTATGAAGCTTTCTTT. Translated: CATSDLYEAFF.

This chain connects TRBV27 to TRBJ2-3, with 9 bases that match TRBD1. With 1 base clipped from V and 5 bases from J, the junction kept 4 bases outside the gene matches. This CDR3 contains 15 residues. Germline CDR1 MNHEY, CDR2 SMNVEV (reference sequence). The CDR3 loop reads CASSLYRGQQDTQYF. The CDR3 coding sequence is TGTGCCAGCAGTTTATACAGGGGGCAACAAGATACGCAGTATTTT.

This clone has a handful of counts. The chain combines TRBV7-6 with TRBJ2-2; weak D call: TRBD1 (5 bases). This CDR3 has 15 residues. Trimming removed 4 bases from V and 1 base from J, with 10 bases in between. The V gene's germline CDR1 is SGHVS and CDR2 FNYEAQ. CDR3: CASSSFTGNTGELFF. The CDR3 nucleotides are TGTGCCAGCAGCTCCTTTACAGGGAACACCGGGGAGCTGTTTTTT.

The chain recombines TRBV6-5 with TRBJ1-1; TRBD1 aligns across 7 bases. This CDR3 is 13 amino acids long. The germline gives CDR1 MNHEY, CDR2 SVGAGI. The junction had 0 bases not matched to a gene; V was cut back by 2 bases and J by 3 bases. In DNA form, the CDR3 reads TGTGCCAGCAGTTACGACAGGGACACTGAAGCTTTCTTT. Protein product: CASSYDRDTEAFF.

The V call is TRBV12-3 or TRBV12-4, the J call TRBJ1-1; 8 bases line up with TRBD1. J lost 1 base, V lost 6 bases, and 1 base had no gene match. The CDR3 has 13 amino acids. The CDR3 protein is CASRGQENTEAFF. The CDR3, as DNA: TGTGCCAGCAGGGGACAGGAGAACACTGAAGCTTTCTTT.

This clone was detected once. The V and J genes are TRBV6-5 and TRBJ2-7; no clear D. There are 13 residues in the CDR3. Per the germline V gene, CDR1 is MNHEY and CDR2 is SVGAGI. V was cut by 6 bases and J by 0 bases, with 9 bases left in between. DNA of the CDR3: TGTGCCAGCAGCCCCCCAGGCTCCTACGAGCAGTACTTC. Translation gives CASSPPGSYEQYF.

The chain carries TRBV18 and TRBJ1-3; D not certain. Trimming removed 3 bases at V and 3 bases at J, with 12 bases between. Germline V gene sequence: CDR1 KGHSH, CDR2 LQKENI. The CDR3 is 15 residues long. The CDR3 DNA follows: TGTGCCAGCTCACCTACCCGGTCCAATGGAAACACCATATATTTT. It specifies CASSPTRSNGNTIYF.

This rearrangement joins TRBV18 to TRBJ1-1, with 8 positions matching TRBD1. The CDR3 is made up of 16 amino acids. The V segment lost 2 bases and the J segment 4 bases; nucleotides outside the gene matches: 9. Germline values: CDR1 KGHSH, CDR2 LQKENI. The CDR3 DNA is TGTGCCAGCTCACCATCCGTAGGACAGGGTGGCACTGAAGCTTTCTTT. This translates into CASSPSVGQGGTEAFF.

In this sample, this clone turned up a few times. The chain has TRBV12-5 and TRBJ2-3, with 8 bases identical to TRBD2. Unmatched junction bases numbered 4, after V lost 0 bases and J lost 2 bases. From germline, CDR1 is LGHNT and CDR2 FRNRAP. CDR3 length: 16 residues. CDR3 sequence reads: CASGLVRGGYTDTQYF. The CDR3 DNA reads TGTGCTAGTGGTTTGGTCCGGGGGGGATACACAGATACGCAGTATTTT. The full variable domain, completed using reference TRBV12-5 and TRBJ2-3, is DARVTQTPRHKVTEMGQEVTMRCQPILGHNTVFWYRQTMMQGLELLAYFRNRAPLDDSGMPKDRFSAEMPDATLATLKIQPSEPRDSAVYFCASGLVRGGYTDTQYFGPGTRLTVL.

The chain uses TRBV2 and TRBJ1-5; the D gene is possibly TRBD1 (5 bases). The germline V and J ends were trimmed by 4 bases and 6 bases, with 10 bases remaining between them. Germline lookup yields CDR1 SNHLY and CDR2 FYNNEI. CDR3 length: 13 amino acids. The CDR3, as DNA: TGTGCCAGCAGTGGAAATACAGGTCAGCCCCAGCATTTT. Protein: CASSGNTGQPQHF. The complete variable domain, with remaining parts taken from reference TRBV2 and TRBJ1-5, reads EPEVTQTPSHQVTQMGQEVILRCVPISNHLYFYWYRQILGQKVEFLVSFYNNEISEKSEIFDDQFSVERPDGSNFTLKIRSTKLEDSAMYFCASSGNTGQPQHFGDGTRLSIL.

V gene TRBV7-2 combines with J gene TRBJ2-5; 8 nucleotides line up with TRBD2. Looked up from germline, CDR1 is SGHTA and CDR2 is FQGNSA. This CDR3 spans 15 amino acids. V lost 7 bases and J lost 4; bases outside the gene matches: 11. The CDR3 bases are TGTGCCAGCAACTCCCCGGGAGGGCCAGGAGAGACCCAGTACTTC. This encodes CASNSPGGPGETQYF.

This clone came up once. The chain is built from TRBV28 and TRBJ1-1; 8 positions match TRBD1. CDR3 length equals 14 residues. CDR1 and CDR2 (germline): MDHEN, SYDVKM. V lost 6 bases and J lost 8; bases outside the gene matches: 11. As DNA, the CDR3 is TGTGCCAGCAGGTCCGGGACAGGCTTGTTGGAAGCTTTCTTT. Its translation is CASRSGTGLLEAFF.

The chain has TRBV2 and TRBJ2-3; D might be TRBD1 (5 bases). V was shortened by 8 bases and J by 3 bases, with 12 bases between the two germline ends. Germline lookup yields CDR1 SNHLY and CDR2 FYNNEI. The CDR3 length is 13 residues. The CDR3 protein is CASFRARTDTQYF. For the CDR3, the DNA is TGTGCCAGCTTCAGGGCAAGAACAGATACGCAGTATTTT. Based on the CDR3 plus reference TRBV2 and TRBJ2-3, the full variable domain is EPEVTQTPSHQVTQMGQEVILRCVPISNHLYFYWYRQILGQKVEFLVSFYNNEISEKSEIFDDQFSVERPDGSNFTLKIRSTKLEDSAMYFCASFRARTDTQYFGPGTRLTVL.

The chain employs TRBV5-1 and TRBJ2-2; D is perhaps TRBD1 (6 bases). CDR1 is SGHRS, CDR2 YFSETQ, per germline. Deletions cut 0 bases from V and 0 bases from J, with 9 bases between. The CDR3 extends over 16 amino acids. The CDR3 nucleotides read TGCGCCAGCAGCTTGGGGACAGTGGCGAACACCGGGGAGCTGTTTTTT. It specifies CASSLGTVANTGELFF.